Sequencing of this T cell receptor (beta chain) was carried out in a study of early T cells in non-severe SARS-CoV-2 infection (dated by TCRdb to the early 2020s). Looking at the study overall: TCR sequencing used bulk RNA from unsorted whole blood, so alpha and beta chains could not be paired.

Paper-wide results and their limitations: VDJdb matching was skewed toward anti-spike CD8 responses and likely underestimated virus-specific expansions by missing private and CD4 specificities.

The germline V gene encodes CDR1 SGHDT and CDR2 YYEEEE. Deletion took 4 bases off V and 5 bases off J, with a span of 18 bases between the germline ends. From its cysteine to its phenylalanine, the CDR3 spans 15 amino acids. Only the CDR3 part of the read is kept: 45 bases, read in frame from the first base. Receptor libraries were prepared by 5' RACE. The run used a NextSeq 500. To correct for sequencing error and PCR bias, the TCR library protocol tagged individual cDNA molecules with unique molecular identifiers. Both TCR alpha and beta chains were sequenced, and tight co-correlation was observed between alpha and beta sequence abundances in each sample. In the paper's pipeline: Decombinator V4 was used to perform V gene, J gene and CDR3 annotation of TCR sequences. Expanded TCRs were defined as changing significantly between any two time points under a Poisson model with p below 0.0001. TCR abundances were normalised to the total number of TCRs sequenced in each sample and reported as counts per million. TRAV1-2 paired with TRAJ12, TRAJ20 or TRAJ33 defined MAIT TCRs, while TRAV10 paired with TRAJ18 defined iNKT TCRs. A search of VDJdb, accessed on 1 November 2021, was run for TCRs annotated to CMV, EBV and SARS-CoV-2, with TCRs annotated for multiple antigens excluded. TCRdb reran the public reads through fastp at Q25 and MiXCR, keeping productive beta chains. Identical CDR3 protein sequences are pooled into one entry, listed with their most common genes and DNA. The V and J calls follow TCRdb's processing rather than the paper's. The sample table lists approximately 71,000 distinct CDR3 sequences, roughly 11% of them with a count of one. Approximately 5.9% of the sample goes to the ten largest clones.

This clonotype was counted between two and nine times. The antigen it recognizes is unknown. Base quality data are lacking; no much larger clone is found one base away. This was a case-control study nested in a cohort of healthcare workers in London, UK, who had nasopharyngeal swab PCR tests and blood samples taken every week. Healthcare workers were recruited during the week of the UK lockdown, between 23 and 31 March 2020, and followed weekly for up to about 15 weeks. This receptor chain uses TRBV5-6 and TRBJ1-1, with no confidently assigned D gene. The TCR was taken from an adult who was a healthcare worker with PCR-confirmed SARS-CoV-2 infection or an uninfected control (not recorded which). Sequencing was carried out using whole blood. The nucleotide sequence reads TGTGCCAGCAGCGGGGTATTGGAGGCGAGGACTGAAGCTTTCTTT. This is translated as CASSGVLEARTEAFF.